Below, one T cell receptor (beta chain) is given with its context. Its antigen target is currently unknown. This sample is part of a study of CXCR3-negative and CXCR3-positive naive CD8 T cells (dated by TCRdb to the late 2010s). With regard to the full study: In total, approximately 130 million TRB reads were obtained, or roughly 1.5 +/- 0.3 million reads per library. The TRBV-TRBJ cluster analysis covered naive subsets from 5 donors and memory cells from 3 donors. Data from about 12 donors, pooled across two independent experiments, went into the diversity and physicochemical repertoire analyses.

Results and caveats for the whole study, not just this receptor: Both naive subsets had comparably high repertoire diversity, while memory CD8+ T cells had much lower repertoire diversity. Naive CXCR3-negative and CXCR3-positive cells from the same donor showed similar TRBV-TRBJ usage, whereas memory cells showed distinct patterns. Freshly isolated PBMCs were used for most assays because CXCR3 expression went down partially after cryopreservation. Surface CD5, linked to self-reactivity in mice, was comparable between naive subsets; TCR interaction strength was therefore also inferred from TRB CDR3 physicochemical properties. TRB CDR3s from CXCR3-positive naive cells showed higher hydrophobicity (lower Kidera factor 4), lower energy, and higher strength and volume indices than CXCR3-negative naive cells.

Sequenced on a NextSeq 550. The Human TCR Profiling Kit (MiLaboratory) was used to make UMI-labeled 5' RACE TRB cDNA libraries. The full amount of extracted RNA was used for cDNA synthesis, and the full amount of resulting cDNA was used for PCR amplification. Libraries were prepared in parallel with an identical number of PCR cycles. In the source study's methods: About 50,000 +/- 10,000 unique UMI-labeled TRB cDNA molecules per library were extracted with MIGEC and MiXCR, with at least two reads per UMI required. On average, around 40,000 +/- 10,000 functional in-frame TRB CDR3 nucleotide clonotypes lacking stop codons were found per library. After each sample was downsampled to 5000 UMI-labeled TRB molecules, VDJtools was used to calculate diversity metrics such as normalized Shannon-Wiener and Chao1. Clonotype-size-weighted physicochemical properties of the central five CDR3 residues (interaction energy, strength, volume and Kidera factor 4) were computed in VDJtools. One entry per CDR3 protein sequence results from the TCRdb reprocessing of the reads, with DNA left out. TCRdb assigned the V and J calls; the authors' analysis was not used. The sample's own table lists 110,000 or so distinct CDR3 sequences. The top ten clones comprise about 0.35% of the sample.

Each CD8+ T cell subset was flow-sorted in triplicate, and 300,000 or so cells per subset were placed directly into RLT lysis buffer. Naive CD8+ T cells were defined stringently as CD45RO-CCR7+CD27+CD95- to exclude memory contaminants. Standard density gradient centrifugation was used to isolate peripheral blood mononuclear cells from buffy coats. A FACSAria III was used to flow-sort naive CD8+ T cells into CXCR3-negative and CXCR3-positive populations. An RNeasy Mini Kit was used to extract total RNA from the sorted cells. The source material was naive CXCR3+ CD8+ T cells from blood. What this sample's cell subset or site label stands for: CD45RO-CCR7+CD27+CD95- naive CD8+ T cells expressing CXCR3 (TNR3+). The receptor was isolated from a human donor in good health. Some clones in this sample may be carry-over from other donors' samples.

CDR3 region: CASSLALGSPGAEQYF. The rearranged segments are TRBV7-9 and TRBJ2-7; the D call from TCRdb, TRBD2, cannot be confirmed without DNA. In the germline V gene (reference sequence), CDR1 corresponds to SEHNR and CDR2 to FQNEAQ. The CDR3 runs 16 residues from the cysteine to the phenylalanine. No DNA sequence is on record.